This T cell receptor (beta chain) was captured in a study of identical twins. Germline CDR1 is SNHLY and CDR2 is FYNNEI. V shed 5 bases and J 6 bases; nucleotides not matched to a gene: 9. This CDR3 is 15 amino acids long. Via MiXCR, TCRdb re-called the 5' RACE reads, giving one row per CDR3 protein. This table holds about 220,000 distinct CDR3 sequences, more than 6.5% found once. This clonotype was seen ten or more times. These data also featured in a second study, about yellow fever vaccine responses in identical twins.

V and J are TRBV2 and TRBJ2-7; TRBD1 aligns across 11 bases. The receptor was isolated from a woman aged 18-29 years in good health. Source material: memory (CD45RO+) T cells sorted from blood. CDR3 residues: CASSTRGQGALEQYF. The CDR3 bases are TGTGCCAGCAGTACCCGAGGACAGGGGGCCCTCGAGCAGTACTTC.